The 23 T cell receptor beta chains below all came from one sample that was sequenced in a study of T cells after yellow fever vaccination. TCRdb recomputed calls from the 5' RACE reads with MiXCR, one row per CDR3 protein. The table lists 240,000 or so distinct CDR3 sequences, roughly 7.2% of them singletons. Material: CD4+ T cells sorted from PBMCs, obtained 15 days after the yellow fever booster vaccination. The source of these receptors is a man aged 30-40 years who received the YFV17D yellow fever vaccine.

This clonotype occurred a few times. The CDR3 DNA follows: TGCGCCAGCAGTTCGGCGGGGGGGAGCACAGATACGCAGTATTTT. The encoded protein is CASSSAGGSTDTQYF. This rearrangement joins TRBV5-1 to TRBJ2-3; 9 bases fit TRBD2. V lost 5 bases, J lost 0 bases, and 4 bases stayed unmatched. Germline V gene data show CDR1 as SGHRS and CDR2 as YFSETQ. This CDR3 contains 15 residues.

This clonotype has just a few counts. The chain couples TRBV12-3 or TRBV12-4 to TRBJ2-1; 11 nucleotides line up with TRBD1. The CDR3 has 16 residues. The ends lost 6 bases at V and 3 bases at J; junction bases unmatched: 7. The CDR3 protein is CASRPGQGVNYNEQFF. The CDR3 DNA is TGTGCCAGCAGACCGGGACAGGGGGTAAACTACAATGAGCAGTTCTTC.

There are a few counts of this clonotype. This chain connects TRBV12-3 or TRBV12-4 to TRBJ2-5, with 14 bases aligning to TRBD2. This CDR3 is built from 18 residues. With 1 base clipped from V and 5 bases from J, the junction kept 9 bases outside the gene matches. The CDR3 is CASSLEGTSGRGVETQYF. DNA of the CDR3: TGTGCCAGCAGTTTAGAGGGGACTAGCGGGAGAGGGGTGGAGACCCAGTACTTC.

This clonotype was detected only a few times. This chain links TRBV4-2 with TRBJ2-1; D not certain. The length of the CDR3 is 14 residues. The V end was cut by 1 base, the J end by 2 bases, with 6 bases between. Germline CDR1 and CDR2: LGHNA and YNFKEQ. In DNA form, the CDR3 reads TGTGCCAGCAGCCAAGGGTCTCCCTACAATGAGCAGTTCTTC. Its translation is CASSQGSPYNEQFF.

Ten or more counts support this clonotype. This sequence joins TRBV6-6 and TRBJ2-4; perhaps TRBD2 as D (6 bases). Germline V gene data show CDR1 as MNHNY and CDR2 as SVGAGI (reference sequence). V lost 5 bases, J lost 7 bases, and 9 bases lay in between. The CDR3 contains 12 residues. The CDR3 reads CASSQGLNIQYF. CDR3 nucleotides: TGTGCCAGCAGTCAGGGACTGAACATTCAGTACTTC.

The sample holds many counts of this clonotype. The rearrangement links TRBV10-3 to TRBJ2-7, with 7 bases identical to TRBD1. This CDR3 is built from 13 residues. From germline, CDR1 is ENHRY and CDR2 SYGVKD. V lost 6 bases, J lost 7 bases, and 9 bases stayed unmatched. CDR3 sequence (DNA): TGTGCCATCAGAACAGGGGAGCCTTCGGAGCAGTACTTC. Translating it yields CAIRTGEPSEQYF.

The table lists this clonotype with many counts. This rearrangement joins TRBV14 to TRBJ2-2; D possibly corresponds to TRBD2 (6 bases). This CDR3 has 15 residues. Germline V gives CDR1 SGHDN, CDR2 FVKESK. V lost 4 bases and J 5 bases, leaving 14 bases between the germline ends. The CDR3 spells CASSPQAGRTGELFF. The CDR3 DNA is TGTGCCAGCAGCCCCCAGGCGGGGAGGACCGGGGAGCTGTTTTTT.

This clonotype was picked up a small number of times. J is TRBJ2-5 and V is TRBV5-4; 7 nucleotides agree with TRBD1. CDR3 length equals 14 residues. Germline-derived CDR1 and CDR2 are SGHNT and YYREEE (reference sequence). Trimming removed 4 bases from V and 5 bases from J; junction bases left unmatched: 8. The chain's CDR3 is CASSGGQFSETQYF. The CDR3 DNA follows: TGTGCCAGCAGCGGGGGACAGTTCAGTGAGACCCAGTACTTC.

This clonotype was detected ten times or more. The chain is built from TRBV25-1 and TRBJ2-3; D remains unclear. The V end was cut by 0 bases, the J end by 5 bases, with 15 bases between. The CDR3 extends over 16 amino acids. The germline CDR1 and CDR2 sequences are MGHDK and SYGVNS. For the CDR3, the DNA is TGTGCCAGCAGTGAATATACCAAGAGCTGGGGAGATACGCAGTATTTT. This codes for CASSEYTKSWGDTQYF.

There are a few counts of this clonotype. The chain carries TRBV6-2 or TRBV6-3 and TRBJ1-2, with 8 bases matching TRBD1. Germline CDR1 is MNHEY and CDR2 is SVGEGT. V gave up 4 bases and J gave up 0 bases; unmatched junction bases: 10. CDR3 length equals 17 residues. The CDR3, as DNA: TGTGCCAGCAGTTCCCCCCTTACAGGGGGACCTAACTATGGCTACACCTTC. This sequence encodes CASSSPLTGGPNYGYTF.

The J gene is TRBJ1-5, the V gene TRBV20-1, with 7 positions matching TRBD1. CDR1 and CDR2 (germline): DFQATT, SNEGSKA (reference sequence). V was clipped by 2 bases and J by 0 bases; unmatched bases: 4. This CDR3 region has 15 residues. CDR3 nucleotide sequence: TGCAGTGCTAGACCGGGGACAGTTAGCAATCAGCCCCAGCATTTT. This gives the protein CSARPGTVSNQPQHF.

V usage is TRBV12-3 or TRBV12-4 and J usage is TRBJ2-4; perhaps D is TRBD1 or TRBD2 (6 bases each). The V gene lost 3 bases and the J gene lost 3 bases, with 12 bases spanning the gap. CDR3 size: 15 residues. CDR3 sequence (DNA): TGTGCCAGCAGTTTTCTGGGGGGCATCAAAAACATTCAGTACTTC. This sequence encodes CASSFLGGIKNIQYF.

This clonotype appeared many times. This sequence joins TRBV28 and TRBJ2-1; D perhaps matches TRBD2 (6 bases). This CDR3 spans 16 amino acids. Germline values: CDR1 MDHEN, CDR2 SYDVKM. Trimming shortened V by 3 bases and J by 3 bases, and 15 bases separated the two germline ends. The CDR3 coding sequence is TGTGCCAGCAGTTTTGGTGCGGCGGGATTCTACAATGAGCAGTTCTTC. It is translated as CASSFGAAGFYNEQFF. Full variable domain (rest looked up from reference TRBV28 and TRBJ2-1): DVKVTQSSRYLVKRTGEKVFLECVQDMDHENMFWYRQDPGLGLRLIYFSYDVKMKEKGDIPEGYSVSREKKERFSLILESASTNQTSMYLCASSFGAAGFYNEQFFGPGTRLTVL.

This clonotype was recorded at least ten times. V is TRBV5-5 and J is TRBJ1-5; D is undetermined. Germline values: CDR1 SGHKS, CDR2 YYEKEE (reference sequence). The CDR3 runs 14 residues. Trimming stripped 3 bases from V and 2 bases from J, with 9 bases between. Written as DNA, the CDR3 is TGTGCCAGCAGCTCACGATTGGGCAATCAGCCCCAGCATTTT. This sequence encodes CASSSRLGNQPQHF.

The rearrangement links TRBV6-1 to TRBJ2-5; 9 bases agree with TRBD1. The germline CDR1 and CDR2 sequences are MNHNS and SASEGT. With 5 bases clipped from V and 5 bases from J, the junction kept 12 bases outside the gene matches. The CDR3 covers 16 residues. The CDR3: CASSPAPNRGPETQYF. CDR3 DNA: TGTGCCAGCAGTCCCGCTCCAAACAGGGGGCCGGAGACCCAGTACTTC.

This clonotype was detected a few times. The chain recombines TRBV21-1 with TRBJ2-7; the tabulated D call, TRBD1, remains unverified against the DNA. TRBV21-1 is deemed a pseudogene. CDR3 length equals 11 residues. CDR3 protein: CASSPQGQQYF. The CDR3 bases are TGTGCCAGCAGCCCACAGGGGCAGCAGTACTTC.

J is TRBJ1-1 and V is TRBV19; the D gene is possibly TRBD1 (6 bases). The CDR3 is made up of 15 amino acids. Germline V lookup: CDR1 LNHDA, CDR2 SQIVND (reference sequence). V was trimmed by 11 bases and J by 1 base, leaving 20 bases between them. CDR3 amino acids: CAGRDKRFGNTEAFF. The CDR3 region has the DNA TGTGCCGGCCGGGACAAAAGGTTCGGGAACACTGAAGCTTTCTTT.

This sequence joins TRBV29-1 and TRBJ2-3; 7 bases match TRBD1. Per the germline V gene, CDR1 is SQVTM and CDR2 is ANQGSEA. The CDR3 runs to 12 residues. V trimming: 7 bases; J trimming: 5 bases; junction bases outside the gene matches: 6. CDR3 loop: CSGATGEDTQYF. The CDR3 DNA reads TGCAGCGGGGCAACAGGGGAAGATACGCAGTATTTT.

This clonotype was observed at least ten times. The chain joins TRBV10-3 to TRBJ2-5; TRBD1 might be the D (5 bases). This CDR3 spans 16 amino acids. CDR1 and CDR2 (germline): ENHRY, SYGVKD. The germline V and J ends were trimmed by 7 bases and 2 bases, with 20 bases remaining between them. The CDR3: CAIKVGRWTSQETQYF. Here the CDR3 DNA reads TGTGCCATCAAAGTGGGTCGATGGACATCGCAAGAGACCCAGTACTTC.

The V call is TRBV11-2, the J call TRBJ2-7, with 8 bases that match TRBD2. Germline assignment: CDR1 SGHAT and CDR2 FQNNGV. Losses at the gene ends were 1 base for V and 3 bases for J; bases not matched to a gene: 14. The CDR3 extends over 18 amino acids. CDR3 loop: CASSLVTGGSFTYYEQYF. The CDR3 region has the DNA TGTGCCAGCAGCTTAGTCACGGGGGGGTCCTTTACCTACTACGAGCAGTACTTC. Variable domain in full (rest from reference TRBV11-2 and TRBJ2-7): EAGVAQSPRYKIIEKRQSVAFWCNPISGHATLYWYQQILGQGPKLLIQFQNNGVVDDSQLPKDRFSAERLKGVDSTLKIQPAKLEDSAVYLCASSLVTGGSFTYYEQYFGPGTRLTVT.

This clonotype came up many times. The chain combines TRBV7-9 with TRBJ2-1, with TRBD2 matching 8 bases. The V gene's germline CDR1 is SEHNR and CDR2 FQNEAQ (reference sequence). The CDR3 loop spans 15 amino acids. The junction had 6 bases not matched to a gene; V was cut back by 2 bases and J by 6 bases. CDR3 loop: CASSLSGSPSNEQFF. The CDR3 DNA reads TGTGCCAGCAGCTTAAGCGGGAGCCCTTCCAATGAGCAGTTCTTC.

There are many counts of this clonotype. The V call is TRBV20-1, the J call TRBJ2-7; maybe TRBD1 (6 bases). Germline V gene data show CDR1 as DFQATT and CDR2 as SNEGSKA (reference sequence). Trimming removed 2 bases from V and 3 bases from J, with 23 bases in between. The CDR3 has 17 amino acids. The CDR3 spells CSARLKGIGTILYEQYF. CDR3 in DNA: TGCAGTGCTAGACTAAAGGGAATCGGGACAATACTCTACGAGCAGTACTTC.

This clonotype was picked up many times. The chain has TRBV29-1 and TRBJ2-7; D is unclear. The CDR3 length is 13 residues. Germline CDR1 and CDR2: SQVTM and ANQGSEA. Trimming took off 7 bases at V and 0 bases at J, with 13 bases between the two ends. The CDR3 sequence is CSAFGRSSYEQYF. In DNA form, the CDR3 reads TGCAGCGCCTTCGGACGGAGCTCCTACGAGCAGTACTTC.